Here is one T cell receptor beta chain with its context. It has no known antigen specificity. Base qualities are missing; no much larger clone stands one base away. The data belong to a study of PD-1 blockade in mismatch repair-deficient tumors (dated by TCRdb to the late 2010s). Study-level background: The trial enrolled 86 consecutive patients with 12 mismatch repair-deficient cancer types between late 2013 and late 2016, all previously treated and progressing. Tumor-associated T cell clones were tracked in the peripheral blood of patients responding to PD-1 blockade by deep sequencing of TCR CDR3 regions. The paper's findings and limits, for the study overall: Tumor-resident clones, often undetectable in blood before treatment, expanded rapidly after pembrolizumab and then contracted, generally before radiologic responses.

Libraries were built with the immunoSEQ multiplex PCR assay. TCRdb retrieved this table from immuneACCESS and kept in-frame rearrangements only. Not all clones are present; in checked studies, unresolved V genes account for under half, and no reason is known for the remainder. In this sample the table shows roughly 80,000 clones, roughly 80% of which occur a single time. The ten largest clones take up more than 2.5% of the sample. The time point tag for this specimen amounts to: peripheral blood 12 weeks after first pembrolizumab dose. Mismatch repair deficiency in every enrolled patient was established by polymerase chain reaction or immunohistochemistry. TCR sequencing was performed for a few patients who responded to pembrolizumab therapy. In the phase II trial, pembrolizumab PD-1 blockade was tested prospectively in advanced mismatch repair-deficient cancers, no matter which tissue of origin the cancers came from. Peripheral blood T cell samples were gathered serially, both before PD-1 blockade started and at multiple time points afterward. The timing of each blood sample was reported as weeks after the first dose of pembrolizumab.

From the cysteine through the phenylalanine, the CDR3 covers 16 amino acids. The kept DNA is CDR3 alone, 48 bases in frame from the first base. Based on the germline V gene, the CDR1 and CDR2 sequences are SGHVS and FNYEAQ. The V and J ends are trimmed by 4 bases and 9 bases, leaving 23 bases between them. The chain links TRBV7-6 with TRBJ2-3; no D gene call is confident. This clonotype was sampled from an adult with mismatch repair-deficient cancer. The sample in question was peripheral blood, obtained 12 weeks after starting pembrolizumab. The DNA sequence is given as TGTGCCAGCAGCTGGAGTCCTCGGGCCACAGATAAGACGCAGTATTTT. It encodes CASSWSPRATDKTQYF. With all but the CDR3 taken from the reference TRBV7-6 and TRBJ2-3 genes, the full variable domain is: GAGVSQSPRYKVTKRGQDVALRCDPISGHVSLYWYRQALGQGPEFLTYFNYEAQQDKSGLPNDRFSAERPEGSISTLTIQRTEQRDSAMYRCASSWSPRATDKTQYFGPGTRLTVL.